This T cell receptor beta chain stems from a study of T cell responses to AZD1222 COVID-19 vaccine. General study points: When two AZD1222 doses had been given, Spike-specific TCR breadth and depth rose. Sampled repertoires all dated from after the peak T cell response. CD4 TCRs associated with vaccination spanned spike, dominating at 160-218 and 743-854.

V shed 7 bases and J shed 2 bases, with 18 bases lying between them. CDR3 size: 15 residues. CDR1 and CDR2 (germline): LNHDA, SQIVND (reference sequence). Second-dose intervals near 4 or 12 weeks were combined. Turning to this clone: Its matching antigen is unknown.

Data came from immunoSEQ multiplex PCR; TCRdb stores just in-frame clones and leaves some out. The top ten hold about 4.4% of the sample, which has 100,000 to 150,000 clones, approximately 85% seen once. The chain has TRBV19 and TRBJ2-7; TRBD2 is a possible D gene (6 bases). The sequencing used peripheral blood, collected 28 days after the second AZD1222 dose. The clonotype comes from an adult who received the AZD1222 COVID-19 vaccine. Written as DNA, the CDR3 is TGTGCCAGTACCCCCGAGGCAGGACTAACCTACGAGCAGTACTTC. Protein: CASTPEAGLTYEQYF.